This TCR beta chain derives from a study of shared clonotypes between healthy human individuals. Whole-study context: The donor pool was made up of a couple of women and three men aged 18 to 49. CD4 naive and memory got three plates each, CD8 naive two, CD8 memory one.

This CDR3 has 11 residues. V was clipped by 4 bases and J by 7 bases, with 5 bases between them. Germline assignment: CDR1 WSHSY and CDR2 SAAADI. Genomic DNA of each subset was evenly split across several immunoSEQ plates. Measured with immunoSEQ multiplex PCR; TCRdb has only the in-frame clones, and not every one. Here the sample spans 300,000 to 400,000 clones, around 74% being singletons. The source material was memory CD4+ T cells sorted from blood. Subset defined: CD45RA-negative fraction. The TCR originated in a man aged 30-40 years in good health. This chain connects TRBV10-2 to TRBJ2-1; D ambiguous. As DNA, the CDR3 is TGCGCCAGCAGTGTCAGTAATGAGCAGTTCTTC. This gives the protein CASSVSNEQFF.